This is a list of T cell receptor beta chains from one sample in a study of shared clonotypes between healthy human individuals. Here immunoSEQ multiplex PCR was the method, and the copy in TCRdb shows in-frame clones only, minus some. The sample records around 2,000,000 clones, roughly 94% being singletons. The source material was naive CD8+ T cells sorted from blood. The receptors shown here come from a young man in good health. Each CDR3 is given with its conserved first and last residue. Each record gives: clone size, D gene, J gene, V gene, CDR3 protein, CDR3 DNA. The D gene is left open where the match is weak. Clone size is not always given. Where it is, it says once, few, many or a class for expanded clones.

size: -
D: -
J: TRBJ1-1
V: TRBV19
CDR3: CASSPEGEGVTEAFF
DNA: TGTGCCAGTAGTCCCGAGGGAGAGGGAGTTACTGAAGCTTTCTTT

size: -
D: -
J: TRBJ1-6
V: TRBV1
CDR3: CTSRTGISFSPLHF
DNA: TGCACCAGCCGGACAGGGATTTCTTTCTCCCCCCTCCACTTT

size: -
D: -
J: TRBJ2-2
V: TRBV19
CDR3: CASSADGPNTGELFF
DNA: TGTGCCAGTAGTGCCGACGGACCGAACACCGGGGAGCTGTTTTTT

size: -
D: TRBD1
J: TRBJ2-5
V: TRBV30
CDR3: CAWSGTAQGETQYF
DNA: TGTGCCTGGTCCGGGACAGCCCAAGGGGAGACCCAGTACTTC

size: once
D: -
J: TRBJ1-5
V: TRBV27
CDR3: CASSRWGGVEPQHF
DNA: TGTGCCAGCAGTCGGTGGGGCGGAGTAGAGCCCCAGCATTTT

size: -
D: -
J: TRBJ1-4
V: TRBV7-9
CDR3: CASSRGGDNEKLFF
DNA: TGTGCCAGCAGTCGGGGAGGGGACAACGAAAAACTGTTTTTT

size: -
D: TRBD2
J: TRBJ2-2
V: TRBV28
CDR3: CASSPLAGKGGELFF
DNA: TGTGCCAGCAGTCCTCTAGCGGGGAAAGGTGGGGAGCTGTTTTTT

size: -
D: -
J: TRBJ1-6
V: TRBV5-4
CDR3: CASSLATEDSPLHF
DNA: TGTGCCAGCAGCTTGGCCACAGAGGATTCACCCCTCCACTTT

size: few
D: TRBD1
J: TRBJ2-7
V: TRBV7-9
CDR3: CASSGTESYEQYF
DNA: TGTGCCAGCAGTGGGACAGAGTCCTACGAGCAGTACTTC

size: -
D: -
J: TRBJ2-7
V: TRBV5-4
CDR3: CASSLDGHEQYF
DNA: TGTGCCAGCAGCTTGGACGGCCACGAGCAGTACTTC

size: -
D: -
J: TRBJ2-5
V: TRBV6-6
CDR3: CASSYSELKETQYF
DNA: TGTGCCAGCAGTTACTCCGAACTTAAAGAGACCCAGTACTTC

size: -
D: -
J: TRBJ1-5
V: TRBV6-1
CDR3: CASSDGTYNNQPQHF
DNA: TGTGCCAGCAGTGACGGGACGTATAACAATCAGCCCCAGCATTTT

size: -
D: -
J: TRBJ1-6
V: TRBV19
CDR3: CASIDRSSYNSPLHF
DNA: TGTGCCAGTATCGACAGGAGCTCCTATAATTCACCCCTCCACTTT

size: -
D: -
J: TRBJ2-3
V: TRBV29-1
CDR3: CSVISPGYPDTQYF
DNA: TGCAGCGTTATCTCGCCCGGGTACCCAGATACGCAGTATTTT

size: -
D: -
J: TRBJ1-2
V: TRBV5-4
CDR3: CASSLTAGLYGYTF
DNA: TGTGCCAGCAGCTTGACGGCGGGTCTTTATGGCTACACCTTC

size: -
D: TRBD1
J: TRBJ2-1
V: TRBV27
CDR3: CASSPWDREVGNEQFF
DNA: TGTGCCAGCAGTCCATGGGACAGGGAGGTAGGGAATGAGCAGTTCTTC

size: -
D: -
J: TRBJ1-4
V: TRBV7-8
CDR3: CASSPRMIGTPATNEKLFF
DNA: TGTGCCAGCAGCCCCCGTATGATTGGGACACCTGCAACTAATGAAAAACTGTTTTTT